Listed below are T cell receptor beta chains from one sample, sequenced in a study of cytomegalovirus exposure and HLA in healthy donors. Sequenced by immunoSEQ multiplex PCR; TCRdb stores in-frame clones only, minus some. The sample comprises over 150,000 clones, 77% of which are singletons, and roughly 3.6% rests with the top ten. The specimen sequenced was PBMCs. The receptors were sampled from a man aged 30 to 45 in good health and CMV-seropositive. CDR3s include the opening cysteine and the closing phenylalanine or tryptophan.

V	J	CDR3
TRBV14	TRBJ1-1	CASSRGWGPVYTEAFF
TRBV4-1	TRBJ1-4	CASSWSRDRADNEKLFF
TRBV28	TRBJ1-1	CASSLPSTEAFF
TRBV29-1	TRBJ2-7	CSVHDTYEQYF
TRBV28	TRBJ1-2	CASSPLGVEYFGYTF
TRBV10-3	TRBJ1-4	CAISESSLIGVGEKLFF
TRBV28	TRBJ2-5	CASNPGRGQETQYF
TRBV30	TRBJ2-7	CAWSKTGSYEQYF
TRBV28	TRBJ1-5	CASRGGNQPQHF
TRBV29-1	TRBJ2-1	CSVAGGGNYNEQFF
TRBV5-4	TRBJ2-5	CASSGTSVETQYF
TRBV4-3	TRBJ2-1	CASSQVGREQFF
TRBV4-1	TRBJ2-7	CASSYRDSYEQYF
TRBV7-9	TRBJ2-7	CASSWGQAYEQYF
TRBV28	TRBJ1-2	CASSFYPGGLDGYTF
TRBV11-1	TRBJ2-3	CASSSSAVTDTQYF
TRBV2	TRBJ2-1	CASRDRQNSYNEQFF
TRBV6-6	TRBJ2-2	CASSYLTTRDTGELFF
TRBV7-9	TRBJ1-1	CASSVDRGNTEAFF
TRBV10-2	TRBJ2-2	CASTAGTTNTGELFF
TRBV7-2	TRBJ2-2	CAPGGNTGELFF
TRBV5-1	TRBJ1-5	CASSLDGGNNQPQHF
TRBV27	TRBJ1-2	CASSNTGIGYTF
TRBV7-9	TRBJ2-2	CSSSRSQGAIGELFF
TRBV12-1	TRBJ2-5	CARRGSLTQYF
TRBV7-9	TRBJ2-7	CASSLAGGSSFYEQYF
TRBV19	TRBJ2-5	CASSAGTIIQETQYF
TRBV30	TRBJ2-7	CAWTVDRVGEQYF
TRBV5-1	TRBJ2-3	CASSFAGPGGDTQYF
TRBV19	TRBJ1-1	CASYNRGGDTEAFF
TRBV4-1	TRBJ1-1	CASSQGLEGWEEAFF
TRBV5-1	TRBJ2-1	CASSLGADDNEQFF
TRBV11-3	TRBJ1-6	CASSLGDSPLHF
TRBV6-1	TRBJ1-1	CASSTNRAWTEAFF
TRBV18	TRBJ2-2	CASSPLDSPNTGELFF
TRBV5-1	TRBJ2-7	CASSTDRAYEQYF
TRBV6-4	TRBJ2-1	CASSDGDGGNEQFF
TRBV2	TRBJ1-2	CASATPEGYTF
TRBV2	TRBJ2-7	CASQTGGNYEQYF